This T cell receptor beta chain was identified during a study of blood T cells in healthy people across ages (dated by TCRdb to between 2015 and 2017). Some background on the complete study: Template switching captured roughly one uniquely barcoded TCR beta cDNA molecule per two T cells in model experiments. To track age-related changes in TCR beta repertoire diversity, the study relied on deep sequencing normalized with unique cDNA molecular identifiers. Four age groups were formed from the donors: young (average around 15 years), middle-aged (less than 40), aged (around 68) and long-lived (roughly 81). To avoid experimental bias, donors of different ages were distributed randomly across sequencing lanes. Using the same blood draw, the study looked at two additional independent replicas of 1 million unique cDNA reads for two donors, one aged 18 to 30 and the other aged 80 or older. What the study reported, not specific to this receptor: Compared with the aged group, the long-lived group had more naive CD4+ T cells, fewer expanded clones and increased TCR diversity, a pattern suggesting age selection. Observed TCR beta diversity per million T cells fell roughly linearly with age, and a significant reduction was already apparent by age roughly 40. Conclusive comparison of naive and antigen-experienced compartments was prevented by the profiling of bulk unsorted PBMCs. The CMV infection status of donors was not known, potentially confounding age-related changes in expanded clonotypes. Estimates of total diversity from one million sequenced T cells were regarded as lower bounds and underestimates. The percentage of naive T cells measured by flow cytometry correlated strongly with observed TCR beta diversity.

The roughly 39 donors, aged about 6 to 95 years, were systemically healthy Caucasian individuals from Russia. Each donor gave about 9.2 milliliters of peripheral blood, drawn into EDTA-treated Vacutainer tubes. PBMCs were isolated by Ficoll-Paque density-gradient centrifugation, with at least 6 million obtained per sample. Total RNA, at least 6 micrograms per sample, was extracted from PBMCs with Trizol reagent. Naive CD45RAhigh/CD27high T cell percentages were measured by flow cytometry on a PBMC aliquot from every donor. This clonotype was found many times. Its cognate antigen has yet to be identified. The record has no base qualities; no much larger clone is one base away. The library was produced with 5' RACE. Data came from an Illumina HiSeq 2500. A second PCR of roughly 6 to 11 cycles was run with a J-beta primer mix and a sample-barcoded 5' primer. A unique molecular identifier was introduced onto each TCR beta cDNA molecule by a template-switch 5' adaptor carrying 12 random nucleotides. Each sample yielded at least 3 million CDR3-containing paired-end reads. First-strand cDNA synthesis was performed from all RNA using the Mint cDNA synthesis kit, with priming by a TRBC-specific oligonucleotide. All cDNA was treated with uracil-DNA glycosylase and then went through a first 18-cycle PCR with the universal primers M1SS and BC2_uni_R. Per the original workflow: For normalization, 1 million high-quality reads, each with a distinct molecular identifier, were randomly selected from each sample. Instead of being binned into consensus sequences, reads with shared molecular identifiers were discarded. CDR3 identification, clonotype clustering and error correction used MiTCR with a Q25 quality threshold and the strictest error-elimination algorithm. Lower-bound total TCR beta diversity was estimated with a nonparametric unseen species model using Euler transformation. TCRdb trimmed the raw reads at Q25, called clones with MiXCR and kept productive beta chains. Identical CDR3 proteins give one entry, which carries the most common genes and DNA. The V and J calls and clone size are TCRdb's, not the authors'. The sample table lists 850,000 or so distinct CDR3 sequences, 29% of them with a count of one. Clones ranked in the top ten supply around 15% of the sample.

Via the germline V gene (reference sequence), CDR1 is DFQATT and CDR2 SNEGSKA. CDR3 length: 14 amino acids, cysteine to phenylalanine. Only the CDR3 DNA stays, 42 bases, in frame from base 1. V is cut by 0 bases and J by 0 bases, and the space between the germline ends is 8 bases. The V gene is TRBV20-1 and the J gene is TRBJ2-5, with the D segment identity uncertain. The sample taken for sequencing was blood. This TCR derives from a woman aged 80 or over in good health. In nucleotide form, the sequence is TGCAGTGCTAGAGATTTGAGAAACCAAGAGACCCAGTACTTC. This sequence encodes CSARDLRNQETQYF.